Listed below are T cell receptor beta chains from one sample, sequenced in a study of blood T cell repertoires in COVID-19. The repertoire was sequenced with immunoSEQ multiplex PCR; TCRdb's copy has only in-frame clones and lacks some. The sample consists of approximately 200,000 clones, roughly 89% of them appearing once. The sequenced material came from PBMCs or T cells enriched from blood (not recorded which). Every receptor here comes from a woman aged 40 to 50 with acute COVID-19. Both conserved end residues are trimmed from each CDR3. Fields, in order: V gene, clone size, CDR3 protein. The size entry is marked missing in some rows and otherwise reads once, few, many or a size class.

TRBV6-5,.,ASSYGTGTSYEQY
TRBV5-1,once,ASSKGQYEQY
TRBV5-1,once,ASSLGTGGREKLF
TRBV27,once,ASTQTGSSGANVLT
TRBV25-1,.,ASSLTGSYNEQF
TRBV7-2,once,ASAPPGIRVSHEQY
TRBV6-4,.,AARLLNEKLF
TRBV19,once,ASSIVDKGSYEQY
TRBV29-1,.,SVRSSYNSPLH
TRBV9,.,ASSVSGRASDTQY
TRBV4-2,.,ASSHSGTTTDNEQF
TRBV19,.,ASSIDPLGSEQY
TRBV5-1,.,ASSPNRDRVHGYT
TRBV5-1,few,ASSLTVDNEQF
TRBV28,.,ASGTTAYEQY
TRBV28,.,ASPRSSGNVTEAF
TRBV6-5,.,ASSQPGTGHGEQY
TRBV6-5,.,ASGNRGSGANVLT
TRBV2,.,ASSIASTGYGTDTQY
TRBV3-1/TRBV3-2,.,ASSQTRGTQY
TRBV5-1,.,ASGAGGPYEQY
TRBV19,.,ASSSHGASYEQF
TRBV4-2,few,ASSHVDSFEQY
TRBV21-1,few,ASSKSGVGGTEAF
TRBV5-1,.,ASSLGTPNTGELF